This note documents a single T cell receptor (beta chain) sequence. No antigen is known for it. The sample is drawn from a study of response to subunit inactivated influenza vaccine. CDR3 size: 17 residues. The germline V gene encodes CDR1 SGHDT and CDR2 YYEEEE. Trimming took off 1 base at V and 0 bases at J, with 15 bases between the two ends. TCRdb recomputed calls from the RT-PCR reads with MiXCR, one row per CDR3 protein. Altogether 400,000 to 650,000 distinct CDR3 sequences are present, approximately 7.7% being singletons, with the ten largest covering around 13%. Study results and caveats: The authors proposed limited new T cell recruitment per seasonal influenza vaccination.

This sequence joins TRBV5-6 and TRBJ2-3, with a possible D match to TRBD2 (7 bases). The specimen was PBMCs from blood, collected less than 30 months after vaccination. This TCR came from a man aged 45-69 years who received an inactivated influenza vaccine. The DNA of the CDR3 is TGTGCCAGCAGCTTGTTGCGGGGGCTTTCAAGCACAGATACGCAGTATTTT. Its protein is CASSLLRGLSSTDTQYF.